Listed below are T cell receptor beta chains from one sample, sequenced in a study of Graves' ophthalmopathy and Graves' hyperthyroidism. TCRdb re-analysed the multiplex PCR reads in MiXCR, keeping a single row per CDR3 protein. The top ten hold about 4% of the sample, which has 560,000 or so distinct CDR3 sequences, about 35% seen once. Specimen: peripheral blood or thyroid tissue (not recorded which). These receptors all come from an adult man with Graves' hyperthyroidism. CDR3s include the opening cysteine and the closing phenylalanine or tryptophan. The order of the fields is CDR3 length, D gene, J gene, V gene, clone size, CDR3 DNA, CDR3 protein. D genes are given only for firm matches. Clone sizes are given selectively: once, few, many, or a class where the clone is expanded.

>15|.|TRBJ2-3|TRBV11-2|.
TGTGCCAGCAGCTTGAGCGGTTCTAGCACAGATACGCAGTATTTT
CASSLSGSSTDTQYF
>17|.|TRBJ1-3|TRBV6-6|.
TGTGCCAGCAGCCCATCGGGACACACCTTCTCTGGAAACACCATATATTTT
CASSPSGHTFSGNTIYF
>13|.|TRBJ2-7|TRBV2|many
TGTGCCAGCATGGGGCGACTAAATTATGGGCAGTACTTC
CASMGRLNYGQYF
>14|.|TRBJ2-7|TRBV20-1|few
TGCAGTGCTAGACCTCGTGACAGAGCCTACGAGCAGTACTTC
CSARPRDRAYEQYF
>13|TRBD1|TRBJ1-1|TRBV29-1|.
TGCAGCGTTGAGGGGAGACAGGGTACCCGAGCTTTCTTT
CSVEGRQGTRAFF
>14|.|TRBJ2-7|TRBV24-1|many
TGTGCCACCAGTGCCCGAGTTGACGGTTACGAGCAGTACTTC
CATSARVDGYEQYF
>16|TRBD1|TRBJ2-7|TRBV7-2|.
TGTGCCAGCAGCGCGCGACCGGGACAGGGGTCCTACGAGCAGTACTTC
CASSARPGQGSYEQYF
>13|TRBD1|TRBJ2-7|TRBV28|.
TGTGCCAGTCTCCGGGACAGGTCCTACGAGCAGTACTTC
CASLRDRSYEQYF
>16|.|TRBJ2-7|TRBV7-8|many
TGTGCCAGCAGCTTAGTGCAGGGGATGCCCTCCTACGAGCAGTACTTC
CASSLVQGMPSYEQYF
>20|.|TRBJ1-6|TRBV25-1|.
TGTGCCAGCAGTTTAAGGGTCCCAGGTCTCGGCTTCTCCTATAATTCACCCCTCCACTTT
CASSLRVPGLGFSYNSPLHF
>15|.|TRBJ1-6|TRBV7-2|many
TGTGCCAGCAGCATTACCGGGACTGAGTTTTCACCCCTCCACTTT
CASSITGTEFSPLHF
>15|.|TRBJ1-5|TRBV5-1|.
TGCGCCAGCAGCTTGGCGGGGGCGCAAAATCAGCCCCAGCATTTT
CASSLAGAQNQPQHF
>23|TRBD1|TRBJ2-7|TRBV25-1|few
TGTGCCAGCAGCCAAGGGACCGGGACAGTGGCGGAGGCCGCTAATCACTTTGCCTACGAGCAGTACTTC
CASSQGTGTVAEAANHFAYEQYF
>14|TRBD2|TRBJ2-7|TRBV2|.
TGTGCCAGCGGGTACGGTGGGGGGGAACGCGAGCAGTACTTC
CASGYGGGEREQYF
>16|TRBD1|TRBJ1-2|TRBV7-9|many
TGTGCCAGCAGCTCACTGCCGGGACAGGGGGCAAATGGCTACACCTTC
CASSSLPGQGANGYTF
>13|TRBD1|TRBJ2-3|TRBV19|once
TGTGCCAGTACCACGACCAGGGGGGATACGCAGTATTTT
CASTTTRGDTQYF
>14|TRBD2|TRBJ2-7|TRBV5-1|many
TGCGCCAGCAGCTTCGCTAGCGGGAGCTACGAGCAGTACTTC
CASSFASGSYEQYF
>15|.|TRBJ1-1|TRBV7-2|many
TGTGCCAGCAGCTTAGCGCTAGGGGTTGACACTGAAGCTTTCTTT
CASSLALGVDTEAFF
>13|.|TRBJ2-5|TRBV7-8|many
TGTGCCAGCAGCTACAGGATCCAAGAGACCCAGTACTTC
CASSYRIQETQYF
>14|TRBD1|TRBJ1-1|TRBV6-5|few
TGTGCCAGCAGCGGGACAGGGTCTAACACTGAAGCTTTCTTT
CASSGTGSNTEAFF
>14|.|TRBJ2-2|TRBV20-1|.
TGCAGTGCCGATCCCGGGACCGACTCAAGGGAGCTGTTTTTT
CSADPGTDSRELFF
>15|.|TRBJ2-7|TRBV7-9|.
TGTGCCAGCAGCTCACCGGTAGGGGAGACAAATGAGCAGTACTTC
CASSSPVGETNEQYF
>14|.|TRBJ1-6|TRBV3-1|many
TGTGCCAGCAGCCAAGCACAGGGACGCTCACCCCTCCACTTT
CASSQAQGRSPLHF
>14|TRBD2|TRBJ2-7|TRBV12-3/TRBV12-4|few
TGTGCCAGCAGAGGGGGACTAGCGCGGTCAGGGCGGTTCTTC
CASRGGLARSGRFF
>14|.|TRBJ1-2|TRBV3-1|many
TGTGCCAGCAGCCAATCCACACGGGACTATGGCTACACCTTC
CASSQSTRDYGYTF
>14|.|TRBJ2-3|TRBV10-3|many
TGTGCCATCAGTGATGGGGACAACACAGATACGCAGTATTTT
CAISDGDNTDTQYF
>17|TRBD1|TRBJ2-5|TRBV28|many
TGTGCCAGCAGTACTACCCGGGACAGGGGGCAGCAAGAGACCCAGTACTTC
CASSTTRDRGQQETQYF
>15|.|TRBJ1-6|TRBV25-1|.
TGTGCCAGCAGTGAAGTTGGCTCCTATAATTCACCCCTCCACTTT
CASSEVGSYNSPLHF
>12|.|TRBJ1-5|TRBV3-1|many
TGTGCCAGCAGCCAGGGACCTCAGCCCCAGCATTTT
CASSQGPQPQHF
>12|.|TRBJ2-3|TRBV7-2|once
TGTGCCAGCAGCCGGGATCGAGATACGCAGTATTTT
CASSRDRDTQYF
>17|TRBD2|TRBJ2-7|TRBV6-5|.
TGTGCCAGCAGTTACCACCATGGGACTAGCGGGGGTTACGAGCAGTACTTC
CASSYHHGTSGGYEQYF
>14|TRBD1|TRBJ1-2|TRBV20-1|.
TGCAGTGCTGAGGTCGGACAGGAAAACTATGGCTACACCTTC
CSAEVGQENYGYTF
>15|TRBD2|TRBJ2-5|TRBV7-9|.
TGTGCCAGCAGCTGGACTAGCGGGGCCCGAGAGACCCAGTACTTC
CASSWTSGARETQYF
>15|.|TRBJ1-2|TRBV29-1|many
TGCAGCGTTGAAGATCTGGGGGCGACTAACTATGGCTACACCTTC
CSVEDLGATNYGYTF
>15|TRBD2|TRBJ2-3|TRBV25-1|.
TGTGCCAGCAGTTGGTCCGGGGGGTACACAGATACGCAGTATTTT
CASSWSGGYTDTQYF
>15|.|TRBJ1-6|TRBV27|many
TGTGCCAGCAGTTCGCGAGGTTCTCCTAATTCACCCCTCCACTTT
CASSSRGSPNSPLHF
>15|TRBD2|TRBJ2-2|TRBV6-1|few
TGTGCCAGCAGTTACGCAGCGGGAGTCTTCGGGGAGCTGTTTTTT
CASSYAAGVFGELFF
>15|TRBD1|TRBJ1-2|TRBV28|many
TGTGCCAGCAGTTCGACAGGGACAGAAGACTATGGCTACACCTTC
CASSSTGTEDYGYTF
>13|TRBD1|TRBJ1-2|TRBV10-3|many
TGTGCCATCAGTGGGACAGGGCTCGATGGCTACACCTTC
CAISGTGLDGYTF
>15|.|TRBJ2-2|TRBV12-3/TRBV12-4|few
TGTGCCAGCCGTCAGGACCTCGCGAACACCGGGGAGCTGTTTTTT
CASRQDLANTGELFF
>13|.|TRBJ1-1|TRBV30|.
TGTGCCTGGAGTACCAGCCTGAACACTGAAGCTTTCTTT
CAWSTSLNTEAFF
>14|TRBD2|TRBJ2-5|TRBV24-1|few
TGTGCCACCAGTGATTTGGGGGGGGACGAGACCCAGTACTTC
CATSDLGGDETQYF
>15|.|TRBJ1-5|TRBV5-1|few
TGCGCCAGCAGCTTGGGTGGGGGCGGGAGTCAGCCCCAGCATTTT
CASSLGGGGSQPQHF
>12|.|TRBJ2-7|TRBV24-1|few
TGTGCCACCAGTGATATAGAGGACGAGCAGTACTTC
CATSDIEDEQYF
>16|TRBD1|TRBJ1-6|TRBV7-2|.
TGTGCCAGCAGCTTAGAAGGGCAGGGGGCTGGATCACCCCTCCACTTT
CASSLEGQGAGSPLHF
>14|TRBD2|TRBJ2-7|TRBV6-5|many
TGTGCCAGCAGTGAGCGGGAGAGGGGCTACGAGCAGTACTTC
CASSERERGYEQYF
>15|TRBD1|TRBJ1-2|TRBV5-4|.
TGTGCCAGCAGCATTGGGACAGGGCGCGGATATGGCTACACCTTC
CASSIGTGRGYGYTF
>12|.|TRBJ1-2|TRBV29-1|.
TGCAGCAGTTACATGGCTAACTATGGCTACACCTTC
CSSYMANYGYTF
>13|TRBD1|TRBJ1-1|TRBV20-1|.
TGCAGTGCTAGAGCAGGCTCGGGACAGGGGGCTTTCTTT
CSARAGSGQGAFF
>14|.|TRBJ2-7|TRBV25-1|.
TGTGCCAGCAGTGAATTAGGGAGCGCCTACGAGCAGTACTTC
CASSELGSAYEQYF
>13|.|TRBJ2-2|TRBV24-1|.
TGTGCCACCAGTGACCTCTACACCGGGGAGCTGTTTTTT
CATSDLYTGELFF
>14|.|TRBJ2-7|TRBV6-6|many
TGTGCCAGCAGTGAACCAATAGAGGCCTACGAGCAGTACTTC
CASSEPIEAYEQYF
>13|TRBD1|TRBJ2-2|TRBV10-3|.
TGTGCCATCAGGCCGGGACAGGGGTGGGAGCTGTTTTTT
CAIRPGQGWELFF
>14|TRBD1|TRBJ1-1|TRBV10-3|few
TGTGCCAGCAGTGAACGTGCAGGGGGCACCGAAGCTTTCTTT
CASSERAGGTEAFF
>13|TRBD1|TRBJ1-2|TRBV20-1|.
TGCAGTTTGGCGGGACAGACTTTCGATGGCTACACCTTC
CSLAGQTFDGYTF
>14|.|TRBJ1-4|TRBV9|many
TGTGCCAGCAGCGTTTTGGGGGGGAATGAAAAACTGTTTTTT
CASSVLGGNEKLFF
>12|.|TRBJ2-7|TRBV20-1|many
TGCAGTGCTACGAGCAGCTCCTACGAGCAGTACTTC
CSATSSSYEQYF
>17|TRBD1|TRBJ1-2|TRBV20-1|.
TGCAGTGCTACATCGTTTCTGGACAGGGTCGGGAGCTATGGCTACACCTTC
CSATSFLDRVGSYGYTF
>14|TRBD1|TRBJ2-5|TRBV10-2|.
TGCGCCACGGGGACAGGGGGAAGTGGAGAGACCCAGTACTTC
CATGTGGSGETQYF
>15|.|TRBJ1-6|TRBV7-6|few
TGTGCCAGCAGCTACAGGACAGACTATAATTCACCCCTCCACTTT
CASSYRTDYNSPLHF